The 6 T cell receptor beta chains below were found in one sample sequenced in a study of blood T cell repertoires in COVID-19. The repertoire was sequenced with immunoSEQ multiplex PCR; TCRdb's copy has only in-frame clones and lacks some. The sample records around 260,000 clones, approximately 89% being singletons. The sequencing sample was made of peripheral blood. The receptors were sampled from a woman in her twenties or thirties with COVID-19, enrolled during active disease.

The rearrangement joins TRBV20-1 to TRBJ2-4; D perhaps matches TRBD2 (5 bases). CDR3 length equals 16 residues. V dropped 3 bases and J dropped 1 base, with 16 bases sitting between them. The germline V gene has CDR1 DFQATT and CDR2 SNEGSKA (reference sequence). The CDR3 DNA sequence: TGCAGTGCTAGTCCTCCGAAACGCGGGGCCAAAAACATTCAGTACTTC. Translated, it gives CSASPPKRGAKNIQYF.

This clone showed up just a few times. This chain uses TRBV2 with TRBJ2-2; possible D gene TRBD2, 6 bases. Germline lookup yields CDR1 SNHLY and CDR2 FYNNEI. The CDR3 spans 14 residues. The V and J ends lost 8 bases and 3 bases respectively, with 13 bases between them. The CDR3 region has the DNA TGTGCCAGCGGGGAGGCGGGATACACCGGGGAGCTGTTTTTT. Translating it yields CASGEAGYTGELFF.

The genes are TRBV10-2 and TRBJ1-4; D gene unclear. This CDR3 comprises 12 residues. Looked up from germline, CDR1 is WSHSY and CDR2 is SAAADI. Trimming pared 6 bases from V and 4 bases from J, leaving 6 bases between. CDR3 DNA: TGCGCCAGCAGACAGTATAATGAAAAACTGTTTTTT. It codes for CASRQYNEKLFF.

The chain carries TRBV25-1 and TRBJ2-3; 7 bases are a match to TRBD1. In germline, CDR1 is MGHDK, CDR2 SYGVNS. The CDR3 contains 15 residues. With V trimmed by 7 bases and J by 1 base, 8 bases remained unmatched. CDR3 residues: CASTHSRGRTDTQYF. CDR3 bases: TGTGCCAGCACCCATTCGAGGGGGCGCACAGATACGCAGTATTTT.

The chain recombines TRBV14 with TRBJ2-3, with no clear D. There are 16 residues in the CDR3. V lost 0 bases and J lost 2, with 12 bases in between. CDR1 and CDR2 from the germline V gene are SGHDN and FVKESK. The CDR3 spells CASSQESRRNTDTQYF. CDR3 DNA sequence: TGTGCCAGCAGCCAAGAGTCGCGGCGGAACACAGATACGCAGTATTTT.

The V gene is TRBV28, the J gene TRBJ1-5, with D tentatively TRBD1 (5 bases). Germline lookup yields CDR1 MDHEN and CDR2 SYDVKM. V lost 3 bases and J lost 0, with 15 bases in between. The CDR3 covers 17 residues. Here the CDR3 reads CASSFLGAGDSNQPQHF. The CDR3 DNA sequence: TGTGCCAGCAGTTTCCTAGGGGCCGGAGATAGCAATCAGCCCCAGCATTTT.